Listed below are T cell receptor beta chains from one sample, sequenced in a study of spatial heterogeneity in lung cancer. Each CDR3 protein gets one entry after TCRdb re-called the 5' RACE reads with MiXCR. The sample contains 30,000 to 40,000 distinct CDR3 sequences, roughly 5% of which appear only once. The sample consisted of PBMCs, taken at surgery. The receptors derive from a female donor with early-stage non-small cell lung cancer. Both conserved end residues are part of each CDR3. The D gene is left open where the match is weak. Size is omitted from some rows. Given values are once, few, many or a class for expanded clones.

>TRBJ1-4|few|TRBV3-1|TRBD1
CASSQKTGVLEKLFF
TGTGCCAGCAGCCAGAAGACAGGGGTCCTTGAAAAACTGTTTTTT
>TRBJ1-1|NA|TRBV30|TRBD1
CAWRQGGNTEAFF
TGTGCCTGGAGGCAGGGGGGGAACACTGAAGCTTTCTTT
>TRBJ1-2|many|TRBV23-1|NA
CASSQCRAGPNYGYTF
TGCGCCAGCAGTCAATGTAGGGCAGGCCCTAACTATGGCTACACCTTC
>TRBJ2-7|many|TRBV5-1|NA
CASSPDNSYEQYF
TGCGCCAGCAGCCCGGACAACTCCTACGAGCAGTACTTC
>TRBJ1-2|NA|TRBV7-9|NA
CASSFDRSSYTF
TGTGCCAGCAGCTTCGACAGGTCGAGCTACACCTTC
>TRBJ1-1|medium-sized|TRBV29-1|NA
CSVAAGALNTEAFF
TGCAGCGTTGCTGCAGGGGCCCTGAACACTGAAGCTTTCTTT
>TRBJ2-1|many|TRBV7-2|NA
CASSLDTYEQFF
TGTGCCAGCAGCTTAGATACCTATGAGCAGTTCTTC
>TRBJ2-6|few|TRBV20-1|NA
CSARGQGSGANVLTF
TGCAGTGCTCGAGGGCAGGGCTCTGGGGCCAACGTCCTGACTTTC
>TRBJ1-1|few|TRBV18|TRBD1
CASSRGADRAPRAEAFF
TGTGCCAGCTCCCGCGGGGCGGACAGGGCCCCTCGTGCTGAAGCTTTCTTT
>TRBJ2-3|NA|TRBV20-1|NA
CSAVTGALTDTQYF
TGCAGTGCTGTCACGGGGGCCCTCACAGATACGCAGTATTTT
>TRBJ1-2|many|TRBV29-1|NA
CSVGWPRRRSYGYTF
TGCAGCGTTGGGTGGCCCAGGAGGCGTTCCTATGGCTACACCTTC
>TRBJ2-7|few|TRBV6-1|TRBD2
CASSELAGFYEQYF
TGTGCCAGCAGTGAACTAGCGGGGTTCTACGAGCAGTACTTC
>TRBJ2-7|many|TRBV12-3/TRBV12-4|TRBD2
CASSPGGRLANEQYF
TGTGCCAGCAGTCCCGGCGGGCGACTAGCTAACGAGCAGTACTTC
>TRBJ1-5|many|TRBV6-1|NA
CASSERQRFSNQPQHF
TGTGCCAGCAGTGAGAGACAGAGATTTAGCAATCAGCCCCAGCATTTT
>TRBJ2-7|many|TRBV27|TRBD1
CASSSPYRGHNEQYF
TGTGCCAGCAGTTCCCCTTACAGGGGGCACAACGAGCAGTACTTC
>TRBJ2-3|many|TRBV20-1|TRBD2
CSASGTSSGTDTQYF
TGCAGTGCTAGCGGGACTAGTTCGGGCACAGATACGCAGTATTTT
>TRBJ1-5|many|TRBV9|NA
CASSVEDGNQPQHF
TGTGCCAGCAGCGTAGAGGATGGCAATCAGCCCCAGCATTTT
>TRBJ2-5|many|TRBV29-1|TRBD1
CSVEVRGLKETQYF
TGCAGCGTTGAAGTCAGGGGGCTGAAAGAGACCCAGTACTTC
>TRBJ2-3|NA|TRBV12-3/TRBV12-4|NA
CASSLAKRAGYLDTQYF
TGTGCCAGCAGTTTAGCTAAAAGGGCAGGGTACCTAGATACGCAGTATTTT
>TRBJ1-2|many|TRBV5-4|TRBD1
CASSQDREGNYGYTF
TGTGCCAGCAGTCAAGACAGGGAAGGCAACTATGGCTACACCTTC
>TRBJ1-5|many|TRBV7-9|NA
CASSQDGGRGQPQHF
TGTGCCAGCAGCCAAGACGGAGGGCGGGGGCAGCCCCAGCATTTT
>TRBJ2-7|many|TRBV27|NA
CASSSLLFGRRSSYEQYF
TGTGCCAGCAGTTCCTTACTGTTCGGCAGGCGAAGCTCCTACGAGCAGTACTTC
>TRBJ1-4|many|TRBV6-1|TRBD1
CASSEESGTGGEKLFF
TGTGCCAGCAGTGAAGAGTCCGGGACAGGGGGCGAAAAACTGTTTTTT
>TRBJ2-7|many|TRBV29-1|NA
CSVELYSYEQYF
TGCAGCGTTGAATTGTACTCCTACGAGCAGTACTTC
>TRBJ2-3|NA|TRBV11-3|NA
CASSLGSSTDTQYF
TGTGCCAGCAGCTTAGGGTCTAGCACAGATACGCAGTATTTT
>TRBJ2-7|many|TRBV4-1|TRBD2
CASSQARGGLAASYEQYF
TGCGCCAGCAGCCAAGCGCGGGGGGGACTAGCGGCCTCCTACGAGCAGTACTTC
>TRBJ2-7|many|TRBV28|TRBD1
CASRLGQGVYEQYF
TGTGCCAGCAGACTTGGACAGGGTGTCTACGAGCAGTACTTC
>TRBJ2-7|many|TRBV20-1|TRBD1
CSAYDRGGYEQYF
TGCAGTGCTTACGACAGGGGAGGCTACGAGCAGTACTTC
>TRBJ2-2|NA|TRBV12-5|NA
CASGLANTGELFF
TGTGCTAGTGGTTTAGCGAACACCGGGGAGCTGTTTTTT
>TRBJ2-3|NA|TRBV9|NA
CASSPDLDTQYF
TGTGCCAGCAGCCCCGACCTAGATACGCAGTATTTT
>TRBJ2-3|NA|TRBV12-3/TRBV12-4|NA
CASRTILEGVSDTQYF
TGTGCCAGCAGAACAATCCTAGAAGGGGTTTCAGATACGCAGTATTTT
>TRBJ2-5|few|TRBV20-1|NA
CSASTGTSEETQYF
TGCAGTGCTTCAACCGGGACCTCCGAAGAGACCCAGTACTTC
>TRBJ2-5|many|TRBV9|NA
CASSVAGTTRETQYF
TGTGCCAGCAGCGTAGCTGGGACAACAAGAGAGACCCAGTACTTC
>TRBJ2-5|many|TRBV18|TRBD1
CASSPRDRPVGETQYF
TGTGCCAGCTCACCACGGGACAGGCCGGTTGGGGAGACCCAGTACTTC